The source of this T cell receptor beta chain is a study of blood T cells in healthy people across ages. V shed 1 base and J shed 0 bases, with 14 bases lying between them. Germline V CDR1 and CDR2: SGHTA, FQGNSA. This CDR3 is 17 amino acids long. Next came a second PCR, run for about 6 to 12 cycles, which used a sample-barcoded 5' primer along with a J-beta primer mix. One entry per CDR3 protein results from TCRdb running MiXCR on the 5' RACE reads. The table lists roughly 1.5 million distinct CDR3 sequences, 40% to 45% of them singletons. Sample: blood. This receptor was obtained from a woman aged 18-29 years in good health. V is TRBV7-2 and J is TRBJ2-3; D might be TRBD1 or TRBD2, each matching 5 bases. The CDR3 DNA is TGTGCCAGCAGCTTAGGGGGACGGTCAGCTAGCACAGATACGCAGTATTTT. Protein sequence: CASSLGGRSASTDTQYF.